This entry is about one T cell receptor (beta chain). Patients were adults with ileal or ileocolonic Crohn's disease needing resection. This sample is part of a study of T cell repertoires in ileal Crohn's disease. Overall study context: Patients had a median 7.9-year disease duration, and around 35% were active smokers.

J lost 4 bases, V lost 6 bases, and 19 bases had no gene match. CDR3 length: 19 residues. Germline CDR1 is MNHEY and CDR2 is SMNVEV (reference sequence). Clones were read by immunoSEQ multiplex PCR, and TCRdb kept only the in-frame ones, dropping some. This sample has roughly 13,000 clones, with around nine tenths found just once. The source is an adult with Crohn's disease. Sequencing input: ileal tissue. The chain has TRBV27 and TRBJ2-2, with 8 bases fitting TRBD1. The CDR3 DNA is TGTGCCAGCAGACCGAGAAGACAGGGGACGAAAGTGACCACCGGGGAGCTGTTTTTT. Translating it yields CASRPRRQGTKVTTGELFF.